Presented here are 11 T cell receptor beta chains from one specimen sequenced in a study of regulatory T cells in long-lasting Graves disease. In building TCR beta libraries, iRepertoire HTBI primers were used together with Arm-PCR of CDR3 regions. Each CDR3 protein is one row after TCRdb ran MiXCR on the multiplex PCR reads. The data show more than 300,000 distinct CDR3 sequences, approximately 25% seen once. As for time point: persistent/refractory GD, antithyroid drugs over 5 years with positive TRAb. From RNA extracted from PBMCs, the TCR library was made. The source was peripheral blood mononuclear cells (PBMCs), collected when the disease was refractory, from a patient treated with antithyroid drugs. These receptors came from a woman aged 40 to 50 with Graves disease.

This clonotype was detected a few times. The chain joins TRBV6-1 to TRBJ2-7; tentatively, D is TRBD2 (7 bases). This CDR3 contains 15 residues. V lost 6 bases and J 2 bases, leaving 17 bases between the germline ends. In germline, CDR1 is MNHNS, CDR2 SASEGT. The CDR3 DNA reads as TGTGCCAGCAGCCACGCGGCGGGGGCGGCCTACGAGCAGTACTTC. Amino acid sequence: CASSHAAGAAYEQYF.

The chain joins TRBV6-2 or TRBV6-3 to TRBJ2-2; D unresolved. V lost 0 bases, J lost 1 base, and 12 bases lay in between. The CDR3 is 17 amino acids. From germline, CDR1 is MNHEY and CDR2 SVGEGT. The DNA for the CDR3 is TGTGCCAGCAGTTACTCAGGTTTTAGCAGGAACACCGGGGAGCTGTTTTTT. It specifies CASSYSGFSRNTGELFF.

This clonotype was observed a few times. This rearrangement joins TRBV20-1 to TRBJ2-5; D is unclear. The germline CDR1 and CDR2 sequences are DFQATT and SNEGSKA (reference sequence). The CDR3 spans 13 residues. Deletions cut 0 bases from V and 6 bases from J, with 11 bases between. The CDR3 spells CSARDTETKTQYF. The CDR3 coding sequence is TGCAGTGCTAGAGATACGGAAACTAAGACCCAGTACTTC.

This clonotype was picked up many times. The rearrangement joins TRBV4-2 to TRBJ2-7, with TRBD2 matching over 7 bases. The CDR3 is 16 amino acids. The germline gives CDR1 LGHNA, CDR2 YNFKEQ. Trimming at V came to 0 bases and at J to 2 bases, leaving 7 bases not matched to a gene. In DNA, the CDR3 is TGTGCCAGCAGCCAAGATTTCCTAGCGGACACCTACGAGCAGTACTTC. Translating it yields CASSQDFLADTYEQYF.

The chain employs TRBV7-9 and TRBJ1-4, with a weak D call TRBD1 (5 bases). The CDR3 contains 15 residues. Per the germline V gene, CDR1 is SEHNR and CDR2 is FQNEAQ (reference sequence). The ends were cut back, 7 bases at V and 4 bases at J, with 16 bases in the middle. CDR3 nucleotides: TGTGCCAGCACCCCCGGGGAGGGGCTTAATGAAAAACTGTTTTTT. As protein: CASTPGEGLNEKLFF.

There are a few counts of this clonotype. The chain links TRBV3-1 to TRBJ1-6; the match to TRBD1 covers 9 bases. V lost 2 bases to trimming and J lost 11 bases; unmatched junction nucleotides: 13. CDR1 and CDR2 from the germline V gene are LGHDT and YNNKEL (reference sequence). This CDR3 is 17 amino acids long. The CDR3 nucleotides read TGTGCCAGCAGCCAACTTTGGACAGGGGTCGGAGTCCCACCCCTCCACTTT. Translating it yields CASSQLWTGVGVPPLHF. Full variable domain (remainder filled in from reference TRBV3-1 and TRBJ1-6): DTAVSQTPKYLVTQMGNDKSIKCEQNLGHDTMYWYKQDSKKFLKIMFSYNNKELIINETVPNRFSPKSPDKAHLNLHINSLELGDSAVYFCASSQLWTGVGVPPLHFGNGTRLTVT.

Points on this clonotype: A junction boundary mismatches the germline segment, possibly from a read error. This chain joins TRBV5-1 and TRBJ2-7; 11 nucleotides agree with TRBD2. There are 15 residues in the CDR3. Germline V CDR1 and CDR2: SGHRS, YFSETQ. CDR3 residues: CASSLTSGIFHEQYF. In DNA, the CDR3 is TGTGCCAGCAGCTTGACTAGCGGGATCTTCCACGAGCAGTACTTC.

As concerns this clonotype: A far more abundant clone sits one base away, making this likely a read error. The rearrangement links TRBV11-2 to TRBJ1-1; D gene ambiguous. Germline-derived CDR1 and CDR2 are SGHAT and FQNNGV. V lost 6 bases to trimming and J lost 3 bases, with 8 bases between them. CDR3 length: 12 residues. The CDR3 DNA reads TGTGCCAGCAGTTTACCGTACACTGAAGCTTTCTTT. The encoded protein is CASSLPYTEAFF.

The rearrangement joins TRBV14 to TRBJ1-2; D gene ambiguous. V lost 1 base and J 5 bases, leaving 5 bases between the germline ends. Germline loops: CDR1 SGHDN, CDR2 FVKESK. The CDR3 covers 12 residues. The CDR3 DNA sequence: TGTGCCAGCAGCCAAGGGAGGTATGGCTACACCTTC. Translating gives CASSQGRYGYTF.

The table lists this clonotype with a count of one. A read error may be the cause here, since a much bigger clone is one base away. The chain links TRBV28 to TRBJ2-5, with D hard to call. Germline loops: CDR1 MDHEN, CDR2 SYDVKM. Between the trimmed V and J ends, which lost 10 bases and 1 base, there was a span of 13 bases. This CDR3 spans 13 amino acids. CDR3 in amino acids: CAIRRGGQETQYF. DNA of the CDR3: TGTGCCATACGGAGAGGCGGCCAAGAGACCCAGTACTTC.

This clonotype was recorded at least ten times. CDR3 coding DNA: TGTGCCAGCAGTTACTCGTGGACCCCGAACACTGAAGCTTTCTTT. It specifies CASSYSWTPNTEAFF. The chain couples TRBV6-5 to TRBJ1-1; D ambiguous. The CDR3 sequence is 15 residues long. The V gene lost 0 bases and the J gene lost 1 base, with 9 bases spanning the gap. Germline-derived CDR1 and CDR2 are MNHEY and SVGAGI.